What follows describes a single T cell receptor (beta chain). Trimming removed 3 bases from V and 3 bases from J, with 11 bases in between. The CDR3 has 14 amino acids. Germline values: CDR1 SNHLY, CDR2 FYNNEI. 13 Jbeta primers and 60 Vbeta primers were used for the PCR. Assay: immunoSEQ multiplex PCR; the TCRdb copy retains only in-frame clones and omits some. The sample includes 77,000 or so clones, 70% to 85% of them seen just once. This sample is part of a study of cytomegalovirus exposure and HLA in healthy donors. Material: PBMCs. The receptor comes from a woman aged 35 to 49 in good health and CMV-seronegative. The J gene is TRBJ2-5, the V gene TRBV2; unclear D gene. The CDR3 sequence: CASSDARNEETQYF. Here the CDR3 DNA reads TGTGCCAGCAGTGACGCTAGAAACGAAGAGACCCAGTACTTC.